This TCR beta chain was profiled in a study of glioma-infiltrating T cells after dendritic cell vaccination. For the study at large: Patients received autologous tumor lysate-pulsed dendritic cell vaccination between 2003 and 2012.

A remark on this clone: The target antigen is unknown.

Up to 2 ug genomic DNA was used for TCRB CDR3 amplification. Using immunoSEQ multiplex PCR, the repertoire was profiled, and TCRdb retains in-frame clones only, with some absent. The sample shows some 78,000 clones, about 85% of them seen only once. Unmatched junction bases numbered 3, after V lost 1 base and J lost 4 bases. The germline V gene has CDR1 MGHRA and CDR2 YSYEKL. CDR3 length equals 14 residues. Time point denoted: after dendritic cell vaccination, including at tumor progression/relapse. PBMC sampling occurred before vaccination, two weeks after the third dose, and at progression. Study observations and caveats: Higher pretreatment TIL content predicted longer progression-free time and survival.

The receptor was derived from a human donor with glioblastoma. Sequenced here: blood, sampled after dendritic cell vaccination. The genes are TRBV4-1 and TRBJ1-1, with 7 bases matching TRBD1. The CDR3 loop reads CASSQGDRGTEAFF. In DNA form, the CDR3 reads TGCGCCAGCAGCCAAGGGGACAGAGGCACTGAAGCTTTCTTT.